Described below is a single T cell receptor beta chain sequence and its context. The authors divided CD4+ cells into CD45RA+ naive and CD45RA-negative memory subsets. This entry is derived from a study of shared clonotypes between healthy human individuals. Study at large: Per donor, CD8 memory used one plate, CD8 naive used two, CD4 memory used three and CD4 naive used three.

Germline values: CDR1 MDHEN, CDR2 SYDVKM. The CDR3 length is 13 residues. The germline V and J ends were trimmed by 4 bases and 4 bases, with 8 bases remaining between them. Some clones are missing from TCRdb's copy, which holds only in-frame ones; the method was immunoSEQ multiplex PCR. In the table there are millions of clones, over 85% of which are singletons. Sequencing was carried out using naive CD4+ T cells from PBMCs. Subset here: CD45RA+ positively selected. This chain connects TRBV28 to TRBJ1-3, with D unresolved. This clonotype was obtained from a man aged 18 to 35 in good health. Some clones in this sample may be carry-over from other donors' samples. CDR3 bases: TGTGCCAGCAGTTCCACTTCAGGAAACACCATATATTTT. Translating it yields CASSSTSGNTIYF. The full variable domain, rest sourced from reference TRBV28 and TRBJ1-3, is DVKVTQSSRYLVKRTGEKVFLECVQDMDHENMFWYRQDPGLGLRLIYFSYDVKMKEKGDIPEGYSVSREKKERFSLILESASTNQTSMYLCASSSTSGNTIYFGEGSWLTVV.